What follows describes a single T cell receptor beta chain. This entry is derived from a study of cytomegalovirus exposure and HLA in healthy donors. This PCR relied on a set of 60 Vbeta primers and 13 Jbeta primers. Sequenced by immunoSEQ multiplex PCR; TCRdb stores in-frame clones only, minus some. The sample lists about 170,000 clones, 65% to 85% seen once, with roughly 3% in the top ten. V dropped 0 bases and J dropped 3 bases, with 8 bases sitting between them. Germline CDR1 SGHNT, CDR2 YYREEE (reference sequence). The CDR3 sequence is 14 residues long. The TCR comes from a woman aged 50 to 65 in good health and CMV-seropositive. The chain links TRBV5-4 to TRBJ2-3; possibly TRBD1 for D (5 bases). The sequencing input was PBMCs. The CDR3 coding sequence is TGTGCCAGCAGCTTGGACAGGTTAACAGATACGCAGTATTTT. This gives the protein CASSLDRLTDTQYF.